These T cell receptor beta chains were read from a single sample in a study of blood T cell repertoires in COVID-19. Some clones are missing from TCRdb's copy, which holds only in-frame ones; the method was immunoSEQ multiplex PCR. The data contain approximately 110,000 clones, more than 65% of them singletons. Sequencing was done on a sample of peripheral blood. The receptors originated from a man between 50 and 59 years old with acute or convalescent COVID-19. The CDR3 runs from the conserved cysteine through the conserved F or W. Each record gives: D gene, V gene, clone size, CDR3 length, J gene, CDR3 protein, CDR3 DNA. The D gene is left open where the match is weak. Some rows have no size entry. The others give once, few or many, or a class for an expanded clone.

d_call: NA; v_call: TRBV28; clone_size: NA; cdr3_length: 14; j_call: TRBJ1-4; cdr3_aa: CASNSGGRTEKLFF; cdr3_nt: TGTGCCAGCAATTCGGGCGGGAGGACCGAAAAACTGTTTTTT
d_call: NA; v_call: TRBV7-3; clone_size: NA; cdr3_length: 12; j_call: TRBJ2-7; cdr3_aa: CASSETGSEQYF; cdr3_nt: TGTGCCAGCAGCGAAACAGGGAGCGAGCAGTACTTC
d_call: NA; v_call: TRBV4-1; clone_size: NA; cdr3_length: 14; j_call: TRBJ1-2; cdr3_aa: CASSHPRGEGGYTF; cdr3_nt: TGCGCCAGCAGCCACCCCCGGGGGGAGGGCGGCTACACCTTC
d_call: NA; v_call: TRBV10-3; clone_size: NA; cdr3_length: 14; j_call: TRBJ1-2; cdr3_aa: CATEGEQPNYGYTF; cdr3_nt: TGTGCCACAGAGGGGGAACAGCCGAACTATGGCTACACCTTC
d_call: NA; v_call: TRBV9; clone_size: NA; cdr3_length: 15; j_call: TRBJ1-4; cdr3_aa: CASSVDEGGNEKLFF; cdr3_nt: TGTGCCAGCAGCGTAGATGAGGGTGGCAATGAAAAACTGTTTTTT
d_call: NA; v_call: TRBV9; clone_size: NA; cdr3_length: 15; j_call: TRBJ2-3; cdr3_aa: CASSVGSLRTDTQYF; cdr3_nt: TGTGCCAGCAGCGTCGGGAGTTTGAGAACAGATACGCAGTATTTT
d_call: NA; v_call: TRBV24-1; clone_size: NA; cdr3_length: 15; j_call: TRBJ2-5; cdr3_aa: CATSDRGARGKTQYF; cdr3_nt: TGTGCCACCAGTGATCGGGGGGCCCGGGGAAAGACCCAGTACTTC
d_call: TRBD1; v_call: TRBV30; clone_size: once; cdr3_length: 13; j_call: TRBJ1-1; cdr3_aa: CAWSVTGGREAFF; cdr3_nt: TGTGCCTGGAGTGTTACAGGGGGAAGGGAAGCTTTCTTT
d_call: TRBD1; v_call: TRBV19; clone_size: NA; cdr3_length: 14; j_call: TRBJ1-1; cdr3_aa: CASRDRGMNTEAFF; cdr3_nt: TGTGCCAGCAGGGACAGGGGGATGAACACTGAAGCTTTCTTT
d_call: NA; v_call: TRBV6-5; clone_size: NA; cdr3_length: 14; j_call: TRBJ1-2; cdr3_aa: CASSYQGGGYGYTF; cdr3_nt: TGTGCCAGCAGTTACCAGGGAGGAGGCTATGGCTACACCTTC
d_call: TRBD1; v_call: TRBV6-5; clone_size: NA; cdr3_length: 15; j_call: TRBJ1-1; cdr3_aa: CASSYSGTGNTEAFF; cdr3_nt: TGTGCCAGCAGTTACTCCGGGACAGGTAACACTGAAGCTTTCTTT
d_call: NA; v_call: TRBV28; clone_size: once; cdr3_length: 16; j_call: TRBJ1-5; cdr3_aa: CASSPGSPRGNQPQHF; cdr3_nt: TGTGCCAGCAGCCCGGGGTCCCCCCGGGGGAATCAGCCCCAGCATTTT
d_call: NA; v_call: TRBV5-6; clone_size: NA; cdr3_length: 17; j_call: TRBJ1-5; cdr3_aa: CASSLYIRQGQDQPQHF; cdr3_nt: TGTGCCAGCAGCTTGTACATTCGGCAGGGTCAAGATCAGCCCCAGCATTTT
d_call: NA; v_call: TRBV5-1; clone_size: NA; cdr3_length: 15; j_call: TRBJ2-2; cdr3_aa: CASSLSSGAAGELFF; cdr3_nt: TGCGCCAGCAGCTTGAGTTCAGGGGCCGCCGGGGAGCTGTTTTTT
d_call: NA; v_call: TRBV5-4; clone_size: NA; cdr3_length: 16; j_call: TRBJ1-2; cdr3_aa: CASSHGGQGTFGGYTF; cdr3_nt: TGTGCCAGCAGCCATGGGGGCCAGGGAACGTTCGGTGGCTACACCTTC
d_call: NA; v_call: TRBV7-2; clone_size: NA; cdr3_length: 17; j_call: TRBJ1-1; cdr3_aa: CASSLGMGAGVGTEAFF; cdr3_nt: TGTGCCAGCAGCTTAGGAATGGGCGCGGGCGTGGGGACTGAAGCTTTCTTT
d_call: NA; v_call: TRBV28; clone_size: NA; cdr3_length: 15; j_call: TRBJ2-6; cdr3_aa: CASRGGEAGANVLTF; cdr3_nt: TGTGCCAGCAGGGGGGGTGAGGCCGGGGCCAACGTCCTGACTTTC
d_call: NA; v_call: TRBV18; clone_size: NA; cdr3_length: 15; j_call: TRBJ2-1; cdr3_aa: CASSPMAFSYNEQFF; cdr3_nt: TGTGCCAGCTCACCGATGGCTTTCTCCTACAATGAGCAGTTCTTC
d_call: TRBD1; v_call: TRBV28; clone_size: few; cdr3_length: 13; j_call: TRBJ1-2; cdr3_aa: CASSSTGAYGYTF; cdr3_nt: TGTGCCAGCAGCTCTACAGGGGCCTATGGCTACACCTTC
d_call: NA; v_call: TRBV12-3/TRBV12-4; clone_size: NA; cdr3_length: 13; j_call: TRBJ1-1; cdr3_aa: CASSFGTNTEAFF; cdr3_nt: TGTGCCAGCAGTTTTGGCACAAACACTGAAGCTTTCTTT
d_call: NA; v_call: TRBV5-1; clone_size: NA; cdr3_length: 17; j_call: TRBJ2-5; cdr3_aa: CASTRTVSPPYQETQYF; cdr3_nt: TGCGCCAGCACCAGGACAGTATCCCCGCCGTACCAAGAGACCCAGTACTTC
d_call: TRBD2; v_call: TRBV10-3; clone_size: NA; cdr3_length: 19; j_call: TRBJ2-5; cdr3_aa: CAISEVVAGAPKREKTQYF; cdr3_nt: TGTGCCATCAGTGAGGTAGTAGCGGGCGCCCCAAAAAGGGAGAAGACCCAGTACTTC
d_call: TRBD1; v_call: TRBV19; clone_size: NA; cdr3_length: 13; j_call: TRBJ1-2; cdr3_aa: CASRQDRGEGYTF; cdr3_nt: TGTGCCAGTAGACAAGACAGGGGGGAAGGCTACACCTTC
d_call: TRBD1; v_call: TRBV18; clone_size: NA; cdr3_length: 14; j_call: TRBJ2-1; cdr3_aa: CASSPGTGVREQFF; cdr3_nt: TGTGCCAGCTCACCCGGGACAGGGGTTAGGGAGCAGTTCTTC
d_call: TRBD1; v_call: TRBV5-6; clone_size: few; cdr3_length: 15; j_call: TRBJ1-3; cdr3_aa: CASSRRTGGLNTIYF; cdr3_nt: TGTGCCAGCAGTCGGAGGACAGGGGGCCTAAACACCATATATTTT
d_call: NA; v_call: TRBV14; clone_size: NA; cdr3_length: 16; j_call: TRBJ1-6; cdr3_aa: CASSQEVGGRGSPLHF; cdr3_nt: TGTGCCAGCAGCCAAGAGGTGGGCGGGCGTGGATCACCCCTCCACTTT
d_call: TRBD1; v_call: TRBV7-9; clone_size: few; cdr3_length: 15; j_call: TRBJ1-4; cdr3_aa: CASSLVGTGSEKLFF; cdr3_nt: TGTGCCAGCAGCTTAGTCGGGACAGGGTCGGAAAAACTGTTTTTT
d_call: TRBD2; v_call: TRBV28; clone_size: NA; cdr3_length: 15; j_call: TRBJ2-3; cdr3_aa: CASSISGGGTDTQYF; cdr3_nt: TGTGCCAGCAGTATTAGCGGGGGCGGAACAGATACGCAGTATTTT
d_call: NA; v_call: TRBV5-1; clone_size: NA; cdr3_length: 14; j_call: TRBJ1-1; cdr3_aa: CASRSRGGNTEAFF; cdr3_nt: TGCGCCAGCAGAAGTAGGGGGGGAAACACTGAAGCTTTCTTT
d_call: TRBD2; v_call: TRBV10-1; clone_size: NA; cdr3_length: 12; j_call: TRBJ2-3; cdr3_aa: CATSGMGDTQYF; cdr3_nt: TGCGCCACTAGCGGGATGGGAGATACGCAGTATTTT
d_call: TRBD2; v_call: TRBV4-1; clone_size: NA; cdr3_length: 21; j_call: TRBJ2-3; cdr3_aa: CASSQDFVGALSGGASDTQYF; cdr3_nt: TGCGCCAGCAGCCAAGATTTTGTCGGCGCGCTTAGCGGGGGGGCCTCAGATACGCAGTATTTT
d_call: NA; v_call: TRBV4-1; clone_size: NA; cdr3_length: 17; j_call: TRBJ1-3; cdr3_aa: CASSQDPRQSSGNTIYF; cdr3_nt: TGCGCCAGCAGCCAAGATCCCCGACAGTCCTCTGGAAACACCATATATTTT
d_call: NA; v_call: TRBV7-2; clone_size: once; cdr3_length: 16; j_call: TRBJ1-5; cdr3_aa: CASSYKTGPSNQPQHF; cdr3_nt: TGTGCCAGCAGCTACAAGACGGGTCCTAGCAATCAGCCCCAGCATTTT
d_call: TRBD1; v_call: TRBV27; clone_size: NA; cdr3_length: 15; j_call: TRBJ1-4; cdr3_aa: CASSQDRGRKEKLFF; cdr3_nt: TGTGCCAGCAGCCAGGACAGGGGGCGAAAGGAAAAACTGTTTTTT
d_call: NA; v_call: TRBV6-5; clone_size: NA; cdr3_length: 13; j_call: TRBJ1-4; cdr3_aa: CASSPVFNEKLFF; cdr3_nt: TGTGCCAGCAGCCCCGTGTTTAATGAAAAACTGTTTTTT
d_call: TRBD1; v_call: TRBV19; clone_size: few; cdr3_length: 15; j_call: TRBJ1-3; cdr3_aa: CASSIVGTAGNTIYF; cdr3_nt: TGTGCCAGTAGTATAGTAGGGACAGCTGGAAACACCATATATTTT
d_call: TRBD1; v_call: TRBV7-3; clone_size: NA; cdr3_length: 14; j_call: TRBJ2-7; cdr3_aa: CASSLGTGAREQYF; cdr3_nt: TGTGCCAGCAGCCTGGGGACAGGGGCCCGCGAGCAGTACTTC
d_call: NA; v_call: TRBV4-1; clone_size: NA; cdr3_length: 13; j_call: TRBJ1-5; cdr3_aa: CASSLQIDQPQHF; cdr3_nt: TGCGCCAGCAGCCTTCAGATTGATCAGCCCCAGCATTTT
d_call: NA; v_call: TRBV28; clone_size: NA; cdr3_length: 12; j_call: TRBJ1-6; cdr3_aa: CASSLTGQPLHF; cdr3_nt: TGTGCCAGCAGTTTGACAGGACAACCCCTCCACTTT
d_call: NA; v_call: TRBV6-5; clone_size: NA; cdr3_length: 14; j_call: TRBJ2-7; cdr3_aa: CASSTGTSSYEQYF; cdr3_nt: TGTGCCAGCAGTACCGGGACATCTTCCTACGAGCAGTACTTC
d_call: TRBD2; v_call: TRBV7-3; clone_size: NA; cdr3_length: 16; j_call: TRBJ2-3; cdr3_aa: CASSLSAGGFTDTQYF; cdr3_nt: TGTGCCAGCAGCTTATCCGCGGGGGGTTTTACAGATACGCAGTATTTT
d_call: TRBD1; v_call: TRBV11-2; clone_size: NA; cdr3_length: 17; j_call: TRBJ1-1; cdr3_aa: CASSLPHRGRGNTEAFF; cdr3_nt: TGTGCCAGCAGCTTACCCCACAGGGGGCGGGGGAACACTGAAGCTTTCTTT
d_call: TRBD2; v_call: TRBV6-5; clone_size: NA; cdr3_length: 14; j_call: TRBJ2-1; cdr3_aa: CASSLAGGYNEQFF; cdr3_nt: TGTGCCAGCAGCTTAGCGGGGGGGTACAATGAGCAGTTCTTC
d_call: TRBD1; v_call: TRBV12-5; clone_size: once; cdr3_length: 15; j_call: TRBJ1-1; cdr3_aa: CASGSFRDRLFEAFF; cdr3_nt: TGTGCTAGTGGTTCCTTCCGGGACAGGTTATTTGAAGCTTTCTTT
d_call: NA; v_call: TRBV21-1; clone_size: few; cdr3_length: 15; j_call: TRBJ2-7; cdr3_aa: CASSKGQGASYEQYF; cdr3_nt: TGTGCCAGCAGCAAAGGTCAGGGGGCTTCGTACGAGCAGTACTTC
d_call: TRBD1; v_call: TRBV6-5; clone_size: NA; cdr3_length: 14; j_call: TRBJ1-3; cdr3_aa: CASSRTGAGNTIYF; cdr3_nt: TGTGCCAGCAGTAGGACAGGGGCCGGAAACACCATATATTTT
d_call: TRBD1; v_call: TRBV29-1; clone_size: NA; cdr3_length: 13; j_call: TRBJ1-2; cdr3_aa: CSERQGIEYGYTF; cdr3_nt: TGCAGCGAAAGACAGGGTATAGAGTATGGCTACACCTTC
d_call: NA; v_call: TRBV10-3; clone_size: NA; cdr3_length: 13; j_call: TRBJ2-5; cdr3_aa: CAISGGRIETQYF; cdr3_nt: TGTGCCATCAGTGGTGGCAGAATAGAGACCCAGTACTTC
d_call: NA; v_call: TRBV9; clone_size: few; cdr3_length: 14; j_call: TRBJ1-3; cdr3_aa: CASSDRAGGNTIYF; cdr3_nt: TGTGCCAGCAGCGACAGGGCCGGGGGAAACACCATATATTTT
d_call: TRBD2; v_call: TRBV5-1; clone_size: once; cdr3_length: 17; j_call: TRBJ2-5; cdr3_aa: CASSHGLAGDYQETQYF; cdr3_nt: TGCGCCAGCAGCCACGGACTAGCGGGGGACTACCAAGAGACCCAGTACTTC
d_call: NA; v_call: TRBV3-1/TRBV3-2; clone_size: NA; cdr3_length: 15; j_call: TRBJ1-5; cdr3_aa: CASSQVSEGNQPQHF; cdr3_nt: TGTGCCAGCAGCCAAGTTTCAGAAGGCAATCAGCCCCAGCATTTT
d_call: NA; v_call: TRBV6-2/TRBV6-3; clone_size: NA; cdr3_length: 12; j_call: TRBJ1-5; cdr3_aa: CASSYSQGPQHF; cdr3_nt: TGTGCCAGCAGTTACTCCCAGGGACCCCAGCATTTT
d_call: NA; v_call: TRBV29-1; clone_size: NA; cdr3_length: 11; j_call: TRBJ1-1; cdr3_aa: CSVVSFPEAFF; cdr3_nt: TGCAGCGTCGTTTCCTTCCCTGAAGCTTTCTTT
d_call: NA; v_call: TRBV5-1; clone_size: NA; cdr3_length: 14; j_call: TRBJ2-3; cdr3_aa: CASSLVTTPDTQYF; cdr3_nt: TGCGCCAGCAGCTTGGTAACAACCCCAGATACGCAGTATTTT